The 30 T cell receptor beta chains reported below all come from one sample, sequenced in a study of STAT3 mutations in large granular lymphocyte leukemia (dated by TCRdb to between 2018 and 2021). These receptors are not linked to any known antigen. Broad study findings and their caveats: All T-LGLL patients had at least one immunodominant TCRbeta clonotype, and roughly half had multiple immunodominant subclonotypes.

Library prep was done by the immunoSEQ multiplex PCR assay. TCRdb took this table from immuneACCESS and kept in-frame rearrangements with V and J called. Such tables lack part of the clones; where checked against another copy, unresolved V genes explain under half of the gap, and the rest is unexplained. This sample gives over 10,000 clones in total; 81% of them show up just once. Around 50% of the sample is held by the ten biggest clonotypes. Specimen: peripheral blood mononuclear cells. The source is a man between 60 and 75 years old with T-cell large granular lymphocyte leukemia. Some clones in this sample may be carry-over from other donors' samples. The age is the age at diagnosis.

V is TRBV5-1 and J is TRBJ1-3, with a weak D call TRBD1 (5 bases). V lost 0 bases, J lost 1 base, and 8 bases lay in between. The germline V gene encodes CDR1 SGHRS and CDR2 YFSETQ. CDR3 length: 15 amino acids. The CDR3 region is CASSLEGTSGNTIYF. The CDR3 DNA reads as TGCGCCAGCAGCTTGGAGGGGACGTCTGGAAACACCATATATTTT.

In nucleotides, the CDR3 is TGTGCCAGCCCGGGGCTAGCGGGAGACCCCTCCTACGAGCAGTACTTC. Translated, it gives CASPGLAGDPSYEQYF. The V gene is TRBV7-3, the J gene TRBJ2-7, with 10 bases that match TRBD2. This CDR3 region has 16 residues. V was clipped by 8 bases and J by 0 bases; unmatched bases: 10. Germline V CDR1 and CDR2: SGHTA, FQGTGA. Full variable domain (outside the CDR3, taken from reference TRBV7-3 and TRBJ2-7): GAGVSQTPSNKVTEKGKYVELRCDPISGHTALYWYRQSLGQGPEFLIYFQGTGAADDSGLPNDRFFAVRPEGSVSTLKIQRTERGDSAVYLCASPGLAGDPSYEQYFGPGTRLTVT.

This clone was recorded a few times. V usage is TRBV7-2 and J usage is TRBJ1-5, with D maybe TRBD1 (5 bases). From germline, CDR1 is SGHTA and CDR2 FQGNSA. This CDR3 is 15 amino acids long. With 5 bases removed from V and 4 bases from J, the gap between germline ends came to 15 bases. The CDR3 DNA reads as TGTGCCAGCAGCCCCAAGGTCAGGGAAAATCAGCCCCAGCATTTT. Translation gives CASSPKVRENQPQHF.

This chain connects TRBV4-3 to TRBJ2-3; 10 positions agree with TRBD2. CDR1 LGHNA and CDR2 YSLEER come from the germline V gene. This CDR3 contains 19 residues. V shed 0 bases, J shed 4 bases, and the junction held 13 bases outside the gene matches. CDR3 nucleotide sequence: TGCGCCAGCAGCCAAGATTCGATGCAGCGGGAGGGTTATCCAGATACGCAGTATTTT. It is translated as CASSQDSMQREGYPDTQYF.

V is TRBV19 and J is TRBJ2-7; a weak D match, TRBD1 (5 bases). CDR1 and CDR2 (germline): LNHDA, SQIVND (reference sequence). V was shortened by 5 bases and J by 2 bases, with 10 bases between the two germline ends. The CDR3 has 13 residues. The CDR3 coding sequence is TGTGCCAGTAGTGATACAGGTACCTACGAGCAGTACTTC. This gives the protein CASSDTGTYEQYF.

The CDR3 loop is CASSLEGLAGYTQYF. In nucleotides, the CDR3 is TGTGCCAGCAGCTTAGAGGGACTAGCGGGATATACGCAGTATTTT. The V and J genes are TRBV7-2 and TRBJ2-3; TRBD2 agrees at 13 bases. J was trimmed by 7 bases and V by 1 base; bases with no gene match: 2. CDR3 length: 15 amino acids. Per germline, CDR1 SGHTA and CDR2 FQGNSA.

The rearrangement uses TRBV19 and TRBJ1-1; no clear D gene. This CDR3 comprises 17 residues. The germline V and J ends were trimmed by 4 bases and 0 bases, with 18 bases remaining between them. Per germline, CDR1 LNHDA and CDR2 SQIVND (reference sequence). Here the CDR3 reads CASSSPRGPNMNTEAFF. The CDR3 bases are TGTGCCAGTAGTAGCCCGCGAGGGCCTAATATGAACACTGAAGCTTTCTTT.

The V gene is TRBV30, the J gene TRBJ1-2, with 8 bases matching TRBD1. The V gene's germline CDR1 is GTSNPN and CDR2 SVGIG (reference sequence). V dropped 1 base and J dropped 6; count of bases not matched to a gene: 1. This CDR3 is built from 12 residues. The CDR3 DNA sequence: TGTGCCTGGAGTGGGACAGGGCATGGCTACACCTTC. As protein: CAWSGTGHGYTF. The whole variable domain, remainder taken from reference TRBV30 and TRBJ1-2, is SQTIHQWPATLVQPVGSPLSLECTVEGTSNPNLYWYRQAAGRGLQLLFYSVGIGQISSEVPQNLSASRPQDRQFILSSKKLLLSDSGFYLCAWSGTGHGYTFGSGTRLTVV.

The rearrangement joins TRBV9 to TRBJ1-5, with D perhaps matching TRBD1 (6 bases). Deletions cut 3 bases from V and 2 bases from J, with 18 bases between. Germline CDR1 is SGDLS and CDR2 is YYNGEE. The CDR3 length is 17 residues. The DNA of the CDR3 is TGTGCCAGCAGCGAGGGCCCTGGGGGGGGCGGCAATCAGCCCCAGCATTTT. Translated: CASSEGPGGGGNQPQHF.

V is TRBV4-2 and J is TRBJ2-7; 7 nucleotides match TRBD2. CDR3 length: 17 residues. Germline CDR1 and CDR2: LGHNA and YNFKEQ. The J segment lost 1 base and the V segment lost 2 bases, leaving 11 bases of the junction unmatched. CDR3 bases: TGTGCCAGCAGCCAAAACCCGGGAGGTAGCGCGTCCTACGAGCAGTACTTC. This sequence encodes CASSQNPGGSASYEQYF.

There are a few counts of this clone. The J gene is TRBJ1-2, the V gene TRBV6-1, with D possibly matching TRBD1 (5 bases). There are 14 residues in the CDR3. CDR1 MNHNS and CDR2 SASEGT come from the germline V gene. Trimming took off 3 bases at V and 3 bases at J, with 11 bases between the two ends. The CDR3 region has the DNA TGTGCCAGCAGTGACCAGGGATGGGACTATGGCTACACCTTC. Translation: CASSDQGWDYGYTF.

This sequence joins TRBV6-6 and TRBJ1-1; possible D gene TRBD1, 6 bases. Per germline, CDR1 MNHNY and CDR2 SVGAGI (reference sequence). V lost 10 bases to trimming and J lost 5 bases, with 20 bases between them. This CDR3 is built from 14 residues. This chain's CDR3 is CANWSGGRGTEAFF. CDR3 in DNA: TGTGCCAACTGGTCTGGGGGGCGGGGAACTGAAGCTTTCTTT.

This chain joins TRBV7-8 and TRBJ1-4; TRBD1 matches 7 bases. Germline V gene data show CDR1 as SGHVS and CDR2 as FQNEAQ. V lost 6 bases to trimming and J lost 10 bases; unmatched junction nucleotides: 17. This CDR3 contains 16 residues. The CDR3 protein is CASSPFRGRTAGKLFF. In nucleotides, the CDR3 is TGTGCCAGCAGTCCCTTCAGGGGGAGGACGGCGGGAAAACTGTTTTTT.

V usage is TRBV30 and J usage is TRBJ2-2, with D uncertain. The CDR3 contains 14 residues. Germline V gene data show CDR1 as GTSNPN and CDR2 as SVGIG (reference sequence). Trimming cost V 0 bases and J 0 bases, with 5 bases left between them. CDR3 protein: CAWSVTANTGELFF. CDR3 DNA sequence: TGTGCCTGGAGTGTAACGGCGAACACCGGGGAGCTGTTTTTT.

This chain links TRBV5-4 with TRBJ2-3; D possibly corresponds to TRBD2 (5 bases). The CDR3 loop spans 15 amino acids. Trimming removed 9 bases from V and 2 bases from J, with 19 bases in between. Germline V gives CDR1 SGHNT, CDR2 YYREEE (reference sequence). The CDR3 DNA sequence: TGTGCCACCCTCGACGCGGGTATATCCACAGATACGCAGTATTTT. Protein product: CATLDAGISTDTQYF.

The J gene is TRBJ2-7, the V gene TRBV13; the D gene is possibly TRBD1 (6 bases). The length of the CDR3 is 14 residues. Germline CDR1 reads PRHDT; CDR2 reads FYEKMQ (reference sequence). V was clipped by 0 bases and J by 2 bases, with 8 bases between them. CDR3 nucleotides: TGTGCCAGCAGCTTAGGGGACAGTGCCTACGAGCAGTACTTC. Residues: CASSLGDSAYEQYF.

The V call is TRBV4-3, the J call TRBJ2-3; D gene ambiguous. The V gene's germline CDR1 is LGHNA and CDR2 YSLEER. Trimming took 0 bases from V and 4 from J, leaving 8 bases between them. CDR3 size: 14 residues. The CDR3 spells CASSQDSTPDTQYF. In DNA form, the CDR3 reads TGCGCCAGCAGCCAAGACAGCACCCCAGATACGCAGTATTTT.

There are a few counts of this clone. The chain has TRBV19 and TRBJ1-5, with unresolved D. The CDR3 loop spans 14 amino acids. V was trimmed by 6 bases and J by 7 bases, leaving 16 bases between them. From germline, CDR1 is LNHDA and CDR2 SQIVND (reference sequence). In DNA form, the CDR3 reads TGTGCCAGTAGAGCGGGCCTACGGGGACAGCCCCAGCATTTT. This encodes CASRAGLRGQPQHF.

The chain has TRBV30 and TRBJ2-3, with a weak D call TRBD1 (6 bases). Germline V gene data show CDR1 as GTSNPN and CDR2 as SVGIG (reference sequence). The CDR3 totals 14 residues. Deletions cut 4 bases from V and 2 bases from J, with 13 bases between. In DNA form, the CDR3 reads TGTGCCTGGACGCGGACAGAGCACACAGATACGCAGTATTTT. It is translated as CAWTRTEHTDTQYF.

The genes are TRBV7-9 and TRBJ2-7; 10 bases agree with TRBD2. This CDR3 comprises 15 residues. The V gene's germline CDR1 is SEHNR and CDR2 FQNEAQ (reference sequence). V lost 5 bases and J lost 1; bases outside the gene matches: 5. The CDR3 loop is CASSRTSGPSYEQYF. The CDR3 coding sequence is TGTGCCAGCAGCAGGACTAGCGGCCCGTCCTACGAGCAGTACTTC.

The gene calls are TRBV27 and TRBJ2-3; 13 nucleotides line up with TRBD2. Germline-derived CDR1 and CDR2 are MNHEY and SMNVEV (reference sequence). V lost 6 bases, J lost 5 bases, and 5 bases stayed unmatched. This CDR3 has 15 amino acids. This CDR3 reads CASSRGLAGVDTQYF. CDR3 DNA: TGTGCCAGCAGCCGCGGACTAGCGGGAGTAGATACGCAGTATTTT.

This chain joins TRBV19 and TRBJ2-1; D is possibly TRBD2 (6 bases). With 6 bases removed from V and 4 bases from J, the gap between germline ends came to 13 bases. CDR1 and CDR2 from the germline V gene are LNHDA and SQIVND (reference sequence). The CDR3 contains 14 residues. The CDR3 loop reads CASRHGGAYNEQFF. The CDR3 DNA reads as TGTGCCAGTAGACATGGAGGGGCATACAATGAGCAGTTCTTC. Full variable domain (rest looked up from reference TRBV19 and TRBJ2-1): DGGITQSPKYLFRKEGQNVTLSCEQNLNHDAMYWYRQDPGQGLRLIYYSQIVNDFQKGDIAEGYSVSREKKESFPLTVTSAQKNPTAFYLCASRHGGAYNEQFFGPGTRLTVL.

The chain has TRBV5-1 and TRBJ2-7, with D maybe TRBD1 (6 bases). The V end lost 1 base, the J end lost 4 bases, and 15 bases lay between the germline ends. Germline V gives CDR1 SGHRS, CDR2 YFSETQ. There are 15 residues in the CDR3. The CDR3, as DNA: TGCGCCAGCAGCTTGAGGTCGGGACATAATTACGAGCAGTACTTC. Its translation: CASSLRSGHNYEQYF.

The chain uses TRBV19 and TRBJ2-2; D gene uncertain. The germline V gene has CDR1 LNHDA and CDR2 SQIVND (reference sequence). Trimming removed 1 base at V and 3 bases at J, with 6 bases between. This CDR3 region has 14 residues. Here the CDR3 DNA reads TGTGCCAGTAGTATAGGCGAGTACACCGGGGAGCTGTTTTTT. Translating gives CASSIGEYTGELFF.

The genes are TRBV5-1 and TRBJ1-2; TRBD1 is a possible D gene (5 bases). V shed 4 bases and J shed 8 bases, with 15 bases lying between them. Germline V gives CDR1 SGHRS, CDR2 YFSETQ. The CDR3 consists of 13 residues. CDR3 nucleotides: TGCGCCAGCAGCCCTGACGGGACGAGCGGCTACACCTTC. Residues: CASSPDGTSGYTF.

This clone is deemed medium-sized (0.01 to 0.1%). The chain couples TRBV7-2 to TRBJ1-2, with TRBD1 matching 8 bases. CDR3 length: 13 amino acids. The V gene's germline CDR1 is SGHTA and CDR2 FQGNSA. The junction had 3 bases not matched to a gene; V was cut back by 5 bases and J by 4 bases. In DNA form, the CDR3 reads TGTGCCAGCAGCCTAGGACAGGGCTATGGCTACACCTTC. It translates to CASSLGQGYGYTF.

The chain carries TRBV5-3 and TRBJ2-1, with a possible D match to TRBD2 (7 bases). TRBV5-3 is classed as an ORF, of uncertain function. The CDR3 spans 17 residues. V gave up 4 bases and J gave up 6 bases, with 23 bases separating them. The CDR3 coding sequence is TGTGCCAGAAGCCCGAAGGGGGGGAGGGCCCCGGCCAATGAGCAGTTCTTC. The encoded protein is CARSPKGGRAPANEQFF.

The V call is TRBV6-5, the J call TRBJ2-7, with TRBD2 matching 8 bases. V was pared by 6 bases and J by 2 bases, with 6 bases of the junction left unmatched. The CDR3 is 14 amino acids. Germline V CDR1 and CDR2: MNHEY, SVGAGI. The CDR3 loop reads CASSPSGSPYEQYF. As DNA, the CDR3 is TGTGCCAGCAGCCCTAGCGGGTCCCCCTACGAGCAGTACTTC.

The rearrangement joins TRBV6-1 to TRBJ2-5; 8 bases are a match to TRBD2. This CDR3 region has 14 residues. Germline-derived CDR1 and CDR2 are MNHNS and SASEGT. Trimming removed 4 bases from V and 5 bases from J; junction bases left unmatched: 6. This CDR3 is CASSVNGRGETQYF. Written as DNA, the CDR3 is TGTGCCAGCAGTGTCAACGGGAGGGGGGAGACCCAGTACTTC.

This rearrangement joins TRBV7-2 to TRBJ2-7; D gene uncertain. This CDR3 has 12 amino acids. In germline, CDR1 is SGHTA, CDR2 FQGNSA. V was clipped by 2 bases and J by 0 bases, with 2 bases between them. In DNA form, the CDR3 reads TGTGCCAGCAGCTTAACCTCCTACGAGCAGTACTTC. As protein: CASSLTSYEQYF.